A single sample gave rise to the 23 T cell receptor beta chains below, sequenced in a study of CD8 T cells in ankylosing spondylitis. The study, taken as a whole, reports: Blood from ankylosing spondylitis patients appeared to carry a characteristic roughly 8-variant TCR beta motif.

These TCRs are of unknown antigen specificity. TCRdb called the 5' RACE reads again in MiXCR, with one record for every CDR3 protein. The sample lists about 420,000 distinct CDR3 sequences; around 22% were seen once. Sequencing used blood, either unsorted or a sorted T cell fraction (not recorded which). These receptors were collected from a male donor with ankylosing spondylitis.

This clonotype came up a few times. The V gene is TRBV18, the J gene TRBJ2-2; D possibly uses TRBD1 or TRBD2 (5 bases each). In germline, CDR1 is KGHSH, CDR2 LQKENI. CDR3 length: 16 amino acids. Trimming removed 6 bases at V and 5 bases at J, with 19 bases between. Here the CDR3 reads CASSPLGRPGTGELFF. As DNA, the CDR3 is TGTGCCAGCTCTCCATTGGGACGCCCGGGGACCGGGGAGCTGTTTTTT. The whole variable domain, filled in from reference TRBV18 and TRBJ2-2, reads NAGVMQNPRHLVRRRGQEARLRCSPMKGHSHVYWYRQLPEEGLKFMVYLQKENIIDESGMPKERFSAEFPKEGPSILRIQQVVRGDSAAYFCASSPLGRPGTGELFFGEGSRLTVL.

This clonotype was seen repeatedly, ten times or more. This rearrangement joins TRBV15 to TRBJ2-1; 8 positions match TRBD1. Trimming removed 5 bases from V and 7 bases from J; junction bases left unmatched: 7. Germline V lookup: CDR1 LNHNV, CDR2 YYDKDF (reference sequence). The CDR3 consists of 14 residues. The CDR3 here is CATSWGQALNEQFF. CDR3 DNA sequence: TGTGCCACCAGCTGGGGACAGGCCCTAAATGAGCAGTTCTTC.

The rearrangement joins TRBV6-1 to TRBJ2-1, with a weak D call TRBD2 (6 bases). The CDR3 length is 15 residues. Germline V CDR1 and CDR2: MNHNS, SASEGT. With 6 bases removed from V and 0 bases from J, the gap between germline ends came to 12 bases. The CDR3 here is CASREGGTSYNEQFF. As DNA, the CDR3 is TGTGCCAGCAGGGAGGGTGGTACCTCCTACAATGAGCAGTTCTTC.

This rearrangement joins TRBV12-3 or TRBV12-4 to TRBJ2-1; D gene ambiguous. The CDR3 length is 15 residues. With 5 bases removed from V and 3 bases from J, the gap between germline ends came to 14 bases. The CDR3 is CASSIDRAHYNEQFF. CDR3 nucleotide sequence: TGTGCCAGCAGTATCGACCGGGCCCACTACAATGAGCAGTTCTTC.

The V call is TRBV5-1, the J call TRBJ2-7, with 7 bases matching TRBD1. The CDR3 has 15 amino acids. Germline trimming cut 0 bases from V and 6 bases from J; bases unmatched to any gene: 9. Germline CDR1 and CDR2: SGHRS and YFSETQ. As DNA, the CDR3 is TGCGCCAGCAGCTTGGCCCCACAGGGGCAGGGCGAGCAGTACTTC. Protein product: CASSLAPQGQGEQYF.

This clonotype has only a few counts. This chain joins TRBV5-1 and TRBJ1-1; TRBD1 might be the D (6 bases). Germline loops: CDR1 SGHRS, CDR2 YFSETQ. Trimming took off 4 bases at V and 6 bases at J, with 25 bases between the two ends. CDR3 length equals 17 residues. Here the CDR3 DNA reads TGCGCCAGCAGCCTGAAAGAGGGGAGGGGGTACCAAGCTGAAGCTTTCTTT. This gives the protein CASSLKEGRGYQAEAFF.

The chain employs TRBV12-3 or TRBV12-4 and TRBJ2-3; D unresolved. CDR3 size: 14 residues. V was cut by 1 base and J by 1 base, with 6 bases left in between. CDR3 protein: CASSLGIGTDTQYF. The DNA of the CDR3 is TGTGCCAGCAGTTTAGGGATTGGCACAGATACGCAGTATTTT.

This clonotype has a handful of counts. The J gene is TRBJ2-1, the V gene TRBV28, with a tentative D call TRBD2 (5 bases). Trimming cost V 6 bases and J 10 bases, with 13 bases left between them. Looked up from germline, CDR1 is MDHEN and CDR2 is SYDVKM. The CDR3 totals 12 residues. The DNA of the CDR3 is TGTGCCAGCAGAACGGGCGGACTGGAGCAGTTCTTC. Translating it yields CASRTGGLEQFF.

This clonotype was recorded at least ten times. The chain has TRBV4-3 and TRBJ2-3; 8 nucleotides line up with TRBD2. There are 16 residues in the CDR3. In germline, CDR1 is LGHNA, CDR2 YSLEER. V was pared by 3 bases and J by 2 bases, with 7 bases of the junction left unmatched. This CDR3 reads CASSHGTSPYTDTQYF. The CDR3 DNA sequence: TGCGCCAGCAGCCACGGGACTAGTCCCTACACAGATACGCAGTATTTT.

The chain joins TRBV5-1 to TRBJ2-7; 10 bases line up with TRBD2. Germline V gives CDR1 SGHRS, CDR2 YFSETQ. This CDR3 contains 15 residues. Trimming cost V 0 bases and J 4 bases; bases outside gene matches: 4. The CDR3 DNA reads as TGCGCCAGCAGCTTGGGGGCTAGCGGGGGATACGAGCAGTACTTC. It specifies CASSLGASGGYEQYF.

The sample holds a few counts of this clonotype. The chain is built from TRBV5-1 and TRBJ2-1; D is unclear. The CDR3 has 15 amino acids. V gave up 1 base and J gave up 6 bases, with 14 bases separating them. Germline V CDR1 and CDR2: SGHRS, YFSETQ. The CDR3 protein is CASSLIGLVVNEQFF. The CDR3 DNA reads TGCGCCAGCAGCTTGATAGGATTAGTGGTCAATGAGCAGTTCTTC.

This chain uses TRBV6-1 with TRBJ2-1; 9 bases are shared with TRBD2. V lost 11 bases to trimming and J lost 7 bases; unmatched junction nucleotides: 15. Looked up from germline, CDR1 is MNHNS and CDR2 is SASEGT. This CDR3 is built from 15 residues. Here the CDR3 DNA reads TGTGCCGGGGGGAGAGTAGCGGGAGTCCTTAATGAGCAGTTCTTC. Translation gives CAGGRVAGVLNEQFF.

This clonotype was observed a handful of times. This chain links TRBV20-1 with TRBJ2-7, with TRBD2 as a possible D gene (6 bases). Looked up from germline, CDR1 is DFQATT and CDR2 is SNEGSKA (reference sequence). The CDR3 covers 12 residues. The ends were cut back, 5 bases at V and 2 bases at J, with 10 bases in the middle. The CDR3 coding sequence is TGCAGTGCTGGGCGGGGCCCCTACGAGCAGTACTTC. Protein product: CSAGRGPYEQYF.

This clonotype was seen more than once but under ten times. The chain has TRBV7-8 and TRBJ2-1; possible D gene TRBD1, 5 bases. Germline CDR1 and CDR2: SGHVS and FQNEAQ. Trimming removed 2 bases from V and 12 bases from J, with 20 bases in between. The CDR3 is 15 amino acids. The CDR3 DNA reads TGTGCCAGCAGCTTATCGGCTAGGACCACAGGTCGGCAGTTCTTC. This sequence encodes CASSLSARTTGRQFF.

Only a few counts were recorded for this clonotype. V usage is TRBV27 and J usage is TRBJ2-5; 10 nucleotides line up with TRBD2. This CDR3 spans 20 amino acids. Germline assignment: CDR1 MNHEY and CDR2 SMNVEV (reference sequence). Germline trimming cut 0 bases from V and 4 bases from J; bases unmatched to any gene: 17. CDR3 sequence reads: CASSLSIGLLRLAGGETQYF. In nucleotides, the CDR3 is TGTGCCAGCAGTTTATCGATCGGATTGCTGCGACTAGCGGGTGGAGAGACCCAGTACTTC.

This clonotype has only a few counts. The CDR3 protein is CASSLPQNSGRYEQYF. The DNA for the CDR3 is TGTGCCAGCAGCCTCCCCCAGAATAGCGGGAGATACGAGCAGTACTTC. The J gene is TRBJ2-7, the V gene TRBV9; 9 bases are shared with TRBD2. CDR3 length: 16 residues. Per the germline V gene, CDR1 is SGDLS and CDR2 is YYNGEE. V lost 4 bases, J lost 4 bases, and 12 bases stayed unmatched.

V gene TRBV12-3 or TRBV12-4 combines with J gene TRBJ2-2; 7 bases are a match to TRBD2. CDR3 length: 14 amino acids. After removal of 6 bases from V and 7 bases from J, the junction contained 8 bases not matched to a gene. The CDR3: CASRSPTSSGELFF. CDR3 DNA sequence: TGTGCCAGCAGGTCACCGACTAGCAGCGGGGAGCTGTTTTTT.

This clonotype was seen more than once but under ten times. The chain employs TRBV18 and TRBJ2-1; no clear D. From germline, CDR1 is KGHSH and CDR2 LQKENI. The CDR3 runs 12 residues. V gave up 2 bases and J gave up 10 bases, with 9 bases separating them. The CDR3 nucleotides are TGTGCCAGCTCACCAGCCCATTACGAGCAGTTCTTC. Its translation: CASSPAHYEQFF.

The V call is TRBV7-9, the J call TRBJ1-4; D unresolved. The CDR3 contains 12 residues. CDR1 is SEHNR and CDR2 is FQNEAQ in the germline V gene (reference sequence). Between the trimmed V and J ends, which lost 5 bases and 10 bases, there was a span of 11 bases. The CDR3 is CASSRVSGKLFF. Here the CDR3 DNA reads TGTGCCAGCAGCCGAGTGTCTGGAAAACTGTTTTTT.

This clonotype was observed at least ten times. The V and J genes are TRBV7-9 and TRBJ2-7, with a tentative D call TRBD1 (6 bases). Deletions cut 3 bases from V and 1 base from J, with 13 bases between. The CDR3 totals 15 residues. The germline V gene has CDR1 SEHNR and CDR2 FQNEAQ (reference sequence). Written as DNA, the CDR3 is TGTGCCAGCAGCTTCTTACAGGGAAATTCCTACGAGCAGTACTTC. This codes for CASSFLQGNSYEQYF.

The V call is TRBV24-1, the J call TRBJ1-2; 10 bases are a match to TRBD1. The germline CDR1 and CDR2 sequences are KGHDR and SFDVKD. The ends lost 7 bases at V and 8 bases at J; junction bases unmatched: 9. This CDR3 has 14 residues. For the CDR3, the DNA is TGTGCCACCAGCGCGGACAGGGGGTATCGCGGCTACACCTTC. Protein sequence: CATSADRGYRGYTF.

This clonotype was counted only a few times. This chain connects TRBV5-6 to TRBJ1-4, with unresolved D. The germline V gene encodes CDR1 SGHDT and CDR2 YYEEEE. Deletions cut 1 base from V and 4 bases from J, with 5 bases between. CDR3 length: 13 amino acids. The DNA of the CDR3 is TGTGCCAGCAGCTTGACCCTTAATGAAAAACTGTTTTTT. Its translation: CASSLTLNEKLFF.

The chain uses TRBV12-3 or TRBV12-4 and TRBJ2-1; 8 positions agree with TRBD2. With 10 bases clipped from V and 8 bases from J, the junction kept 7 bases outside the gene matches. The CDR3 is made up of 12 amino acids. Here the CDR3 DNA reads TGTGCCATCCGATCGGGGGGGCATGAGCAGTTCTTC. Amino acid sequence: CAIRSGGHEQFF.